These T cell receptor beta chains were read from a single sample in a study of T cell responses to AZD1222 COVID-19 vaccine. Repertoires were generated with immunoSEQ multiplex PCR, while TCRdb's copy carries only in-frame clones and drops some. In the table there are under 200,000 clones, approximately 95% of which are singletons. The source was peripheral blood, collected on day 0 of AZD1222 vaccination. These TCRs come from an adult in good health. Both conserved end residues are part of each CDR3. D genes are given only for firm matches. Only some rows state a clone size, as once, few, many or a class for expanded clones.

clone_size	v_call	j_call	d_call	cdr3_nt	cdr3_aa
.	TRBV20-1	TRBJ1-2	TRBD1	TGCAGTGCAAGGACAGGGGATGGCTACACCTTC	CSARTGDGYTF
.	TRBV10-2	TRBJ1-1	.	TGCGCCAGCAGCAACGGGAACAGGGTACAAGCTTTCTTT	CASSNGNRVQAFF
.	TRBV7-9	TRBJ1-2	TRBD1	TGTGCCAGCAGCTTAGTCACAGGGGATGGCTACACCTTC	CASSLVTGDGYTF
.	TRBV6-5	TRBJ1-2	.	TGTGCCAGCAGAACTCCGGGACAAGATAACTATGGCTACACCTTC	CASRTPGQDNYGYTF
.	TRBV11-2	TRBJ1-1	.	TGTGCCAGCAGCCCTAGGACGGTGGAGAACACTGAAGCTTTCTTT	CASSPRTVENTEAFF
.	TRBV28	TRBJ2-3	TRBD2	TGTGCCAGCAGTCCTCCCTCCCTCCTAGCGGGAGCGGAGACAGATACGCAGTATTTT	CASSPPSLLAGAETDTQYF
.	TRBV5-1	TRBJ2-5	TRBD2	TGCGCCAGCAGCCCAACCCCGACTAGCGGGGGAGAGACCCAGTACTTC	CASSPTPTSGGETQYF
.	TRBV10-2	TRBJ2-1	.	TGCGCCAGCACCAAGGTCAGCTCCTACAATGAGCAGTTCTTC	CASTKVSSYNEQFF
.	TRBV18	TRBJ1-5	TRBD1	TGTGCCAGCTCACCCGGACAGGGGGCGGAAGATCAGCCCCAGCATTTT	CASSPGQGAEDQPQHF
.	TRBV12-3/TRBV12-4	TRBJ1-2	.	TGTGCCAGCAGTTTTGGGGGCTATGGCTACACCTTC	CASSFGGYGYTF
.	TRBV6-5	TRBJ2-1	.	TGTGCCAGCAGTTACGGTCCGGCAAACGATGAGCAGTTCTTC	CASSYGPANDEQFF
.	TRBV11-2	TRBJ2-7	.	TGTGCCAGCAGCTCGGGACTTGGACCCTACGAGCAGTACTTC	CASSSGLGPYEQYF
once	TRBV29-1	TRBJ2-7	TRBD2	TGCAGCGTTGAATTAGCGGGAGGGAGTTACGAGCAGTACTTC	CSVELAGGSYEQYF
.	TRBV7-9	TRBJ2-7	.	TGTGCCAGCAGCTTAGGGTTCGACGAGCAGTACTTC	CASSLGFDEQYF
.	TRBV21-1	TRBJ1-2	.	TGTGCCAGCAGCGGGCGCAGGGACAGGACTAACTATGGCTACACCTTC	CASSGRRDRTNYGYTF
.	TRBV29-1	TRBJ1-1	.	TGCAGCACTAACAGGGACCGAACAACTGAAGCTTTCTTT	CSTNRDRTTEAFF
.	TRBV19	TRBJ2-3	TRBD2	TGTGCCACCAAGGGACTAGCAGTTCCAGATACGCAGTATTTT	CATKGLAVPDTQYF
once	TRBV20-1	TRBJ2-5	.	TGCAGTGCTAGTTCCGAGGGAAGGACGGAGACCCAGTACTTC	CSASSEGRTETQYF
once	TRBV2	TRBJ2-7	.	TGTGCCAGCAGAGGTAGGGGTTTCGGCGAGCAGTACTTC	CASRGRGFGEQYF
.	TRBV19	TRBJ1-2	.	TGTGCCAGTAGTATTCGACAGCCTAACTATGGCTACACCTTC	CASSIRQPNYGYTF
.	TRBV7-6	TRBJ1-2	TRBD1	TGTGCCAGCAGTCCGGGACAGCTTAGCTATGGCTACACCTTC	CASSPGQLSYGYTF
.	TRBV2	TRBJ1-5	.	TGTGCCAGCAGTGTGGAGGGGCAGAGGAATCAGCCCCAGCATTTT	CASSVEGQRNQPQHF
once	TRBV27	TRBJ1-2	.	TGTGCCAGCAGTTTAGGTGGCCAGGGCTATGGCTACACCTTC	CASSLGGQGYGYTF
.	TRBV10-3	TRBJ1-1	TRBD1	TGTGCCATCAGTGAAACAGGGGCGGGGAACACTGAAGCTTTCTTT	CAISETGAGNTEAFF
.	TRBV11-2	TRBJ1-1	TRBD1	TGTGCCAGCAGCTTTGGATTTGGACAGGGGGCGATTGAAGCTTTCTTT	CASSFGFGQGAIEAFF
.	TRBV30	TRBJ1-4	.	TGTGCCTGGAGTAAGAGGGGATCTAATGAAAAACTGTTTTTT	CAWSKRGSNEKLFF
.	TRBV3-1/TRBV3-2	TRBJ2-5	.	TGTGCCAGCAGCCAAGCGCGGGCAGGGTTGGAGACCCAGTACTTC	CASSQARAGLETQYF
.	TRBV7-9	TRBJ1-4	.	TGTGCCAGCAGCTTAGTCGGAAGGGAAATTGAAAAACTGTTTTTT	CASSLVGREIEKLFF
.	TRBV6-5	TRBJ1-5	TRBD1	TGTGCCAGCAGTATGGACAGGGTGCGGCAGCCCCAGCATTTT	CASSMDRVRQPQHF
.	TRBV4-1	TRBJ1-5	.	TGCGCCAGCAGCCGTCTCACTGGGAATCAGCCCCAGCATTTT	CASSRLTGNQPQHF
.	TRBV25-1	TRBJ1-3	.	TGTGCCAGCAGTGAAGAAAGTTCTGGAAACACCATATATTTT	CASSEESSGNTIYF
.	TRBV7-9	TRBJ2-5	TRBD1	TGTGCCAGCGGAACAGGGGGCCCGGCGGGAGAGACCCAGTACTTC	CASGTGGPAGETQYF
.	TRBV18	TRBJ1-1	.	TGTGCCAGCTCACCAGCTAGCAGGGGCACTGAAGCTTTCTTT	CASSPASRGTEAFF
.	TRBV4-1	TRBJ1-1	TRBD1	TGCGCCAGCAGCCAAGGGGGGACAGGGACCAGATGGGCTTTCTTT	CASSQGGTGTRWAFF
.	TRBV7-6	TRBJ1-1	TRBD1	TGTGCCAGCAGGCCTATCACAGGGGTGGACACTGAAGCTTTCTTT	CASRPITGVDTEAFF
.	TRBV6-4	TRBJ1-6	TRBD1	TGTGCCAGCAGCGACAGGGTCGGCGATTCACCCCTCCACTTT	CASSDRVGDSPLHF
.	TRBV14	TRBJ1-1	.	TGTGCCAGCAGCCAAGTCTGGCCGGGCCATGAAGCTTTCTTT	CASSQVWPGHEAFF
once	TRBV5-1	TRBJ1-2	.	TGCGCCAGCAGCTTTCAACGGAACTATGGCTACACCTTC	CASSFQRNYGYTF
.	TRBV18	TRBJ1-1	.	TGTGCCAGCTCACCAGAGAGGGGGGGAGCTTTCTTT	CASSPERGGAFF
.	TRBV29-1	TRBJ2-7	.	TGCAGCGTTGAAGGCACGTACGGATCCAGGTACTTC	CSVEGTYGSRYF